The 4 T cell receptor beta chains below all came from one sample that was sequenced in a study of neurological immune-mediated disorders. TCRdb recomputed calls from the 5' RACE reads with MiXCR, one row per CDR3 protein. Of 70,000 to 95,000 distinct CDR3 sequences in the sample, 13% were seen once. Time point: longitudinal time-point 2. Sequences were obtained from PBMCs. The receptors originated from a female donor with HTLV-1-associated myelopathy (HAM/TSP).

This clonotype was detected only a few times. The chain is built from TRBV20-1 and TRBJ2-3, with 10 bases matching TRBD2. CDR3 length: 15 residues. V lost 4 bases, J lost 6 bases, and 10 bases stayed unmatched. Germline lookup yields CDR1 DFQATT and CDR2 SNEGSKA (reference sequence). The CDR3 DNA sequence: TGCAGTGCTAATCTAGCGGGGGCCGAGAGGGATACGCAGTATTTT. It yields the protein CSANLAGAERDTQYF.

The chain is built from TRBV7-9 and TRBJ2-7, with D perhaps matching TRBD1 or TRBD2 (6 bases each). Germline lookup yields CDR1 SEHNR and CDR2 FQNEAQ (reference sequence). This CDR3 comprises 12 residues. V was clipped by 4 bases and J by 4 bases, with 8 bases between them. The CDR3 is CASSWGAYEQYF. As DNA, the CDR3 is TGTGCCAGCAGCTGGGGGGCTTACGAGCAGTACTTC. Full variable domain (rest looked up from reference TRBV7-9 and TRBJ2-7): DTGVSQNPRHKITKRGQNVTFRCDPISEHNRLYWYRQTLGQGPEFLTYFQNEAQLEKSRLLSDRFSAERPKGSFSTLEIQRTEQGDSAMYLCASSWGAYEQYFGPGTRLTVT.

This clonotype was picked up a small number of times. A much bigger clone sits one base away, suggesting this may be a read error. The V gene is TRBV12-3 or TRBV12-4, the J gene TRBJ2-3; D perhaps matches TRBD2 (5 bases). CDR3 size: 14 residues. V dropped 6 bases and J dropped 3 bases, with 13 bases sitting between them. CDR3 coding DNA: TGTGCCAGCAGGACCGGGATAGAGACAGATACGCAGTATTTT. Protein product: CASRTGIETDTQYF.

This clonotype was seen ten or more times. The gene calls are TRBV6-1 and TRBJ1-5, with D hard to call. The CDR3 consists of 15 residues. Germline V gene sequence: CDR1 MNHNS, CDR2 SASEGT. V was trimmed by 1 base and J by 3 bases, leaving 10 bases between them. CDR3 coding DNA: TGTGCCAGCAGTGAAGGGTCGGGGATCAATCAGCCCCAGCATTTT. This translates into CASSEGSGINQPQHF.